Listed here are 18 T cell receptor beta chains from one sample, sequenced in a study of liver allograft versus peripheral blood T cells. Overall study context: Hepatic allograft T cell receptor repertoires were evaluated relative to those present in recipients' peripheral blood.

TCRdb ran MiXCR on the reads and lists one entry per CDR3 protein. The table lists several thousand distinct CDR3 sequences, about 15% of them singletons. Receptors originate from a human patient who had a liver transplant. Some T cells may be supplied by the graft donor.

This clonotype is medium-sized within its sample. This chain connects TRBV18 to TRBJ1-3; no firm D call. The V end was cut by 5 bases, the J end by 0 bases, with 5 bases between. CDR3 length equals 13 residues. Germline values: CDR1 KGHSH, CDR2 LQKENI. CDR3 sequence: CASSSSSGNTIYF. In DNA, the CDR3 is TGTGCCAGCTCAAGCAGCTCTGGAAACACCATATATTTT.

The chain links TRBV12-3 or TRBV12-4 to TRBJ1-2, with D perhaps TRBD1 (5 bases). This CDR3 comprises 13 residues. V lost 2 bases and J 8 bases, leaving 12 bases between the germline ends. This CDR3 is CASSLLGTGGYTF. For the CDR3, the DNA is TGTGCCAGCAGTTTATTAGGGACGGGAGGCTACACCTTC.

In this sample, this clonotype is medium-sized (0.01 to 0.1%). The V call is TRBV6-6, the J call TRBJ1-5; TRBD1 matches at 8 bases. The junction had 16 bases not matched to a gene; V was cut back by 2 bases and J by 7 bases. Per germline, CDR1 MNHNY and CDR2 SVGAGI (reference sequence). This CDR3 region has 18 residues. The CDR3 sequence is CASSYEPKKGQVVQPQHF. The CDR3 bases are TGTGCCAGCAGTTACGAACCGAAAAAGGGACAGGTCGTCCAGCCCCAGCATTTT.

Only one count was recorded for this clonotype. A much larger clone is a single base away; this may be a read error. This sequence joins TRBV30 and TRBJ2-1, with D unclear. CDR1 GTSNPN and CDR2 SVGIG come from the germline V gene (reference sequence). The CDR3 extends over 14 amino acids. The CDR3 protein is CVWSRADFRNEQFF. CDR3 nucleotides: TGTGTCTGGAGTAGGGCCGACTTCCGCAATGAGCAGTTCTTC.

This clonotype was detected ten times or more. The CDR3 nucleotides read TGCAGTGCTAGAGACCCGGGACAGGGGGCCAATGAGCAGTTCTTC. It specifies CSARDPGQGANEQFF. The genes are TRBV20-1 and TRBJ2-1, with 12 nucleotides matching TRBD1. CDR1 is DFQATT, CDR2 SNEGSKA, per germline (reference sequence). The CDR3 has 15 amino acids. V lost 0 bases, J lost 6 bases, and 3 bases stayed unmatched.

By sample fraction, this clonotype is medium-sized (0.01 to 0.1%). The chain uses TRBV24-1 and TRBJ2-3; weak D call: TRBD1 (6 bases). This CDR3 is built from 15 residues. Trimming left V 2 bases short and J 4 bases short, with 12 bases between. Per the germline V gene, CDR1 is KGHDR and CDR2 is SFDVKD. CDR3 nucleotides: TGTGCCACCAGTGATTCGAGGACAGTTCCAGATACGCAGTATTTT. Its protein is CATSDSRTVPDTQYF.

This clonotype is medium-sized (0.01 to 0.1%) in the sample. J is TRBJ2-1 and V is TRBV6-1; 9 nucleotides align to TRBD1. The germline gives CDR1 MNHNS, CDR2 SASEGT. The junction had 9 bases not matched to a gene; V was cut back by 7 bases and J by 5 bases. The CDR3 extends over 15 amino acids. CDR3 nucleotides: TGTGCCAGCACCCTGTATGGACAGGGGAACAATGAGCAGTTCTTC. The encoded protein is CASTLYGQGNNEQFF.

Turning to this clonotype: A junction boundary mismatches the germline segment, possibly from a read error. V is TRBV7-2 and J is TRBJ1-1, with a possible D match to TRBD1 (6 bases). The CDR3 is 14 amino acids. Germline V gene lookup returns CDR1 SGHTA and CDR2 FQGNSA. In DNA, the CDR3 is TGTGCCAGCAGGTTAGGGGGGCGAGGCACTGAAGCTTTCTTT. This translates into CASRLGGRGTEAFF.

Within the sample, this clonotype is medium-sized. This rearrangement joins TRBV18 to TRBJ2-1, with unresolved D. Per germline, CDR1 KGHSH and CDR2 LQKENI. V was shortened by 2 bases and J by 0 bases, with 11 bases between the two germline ends. The length of the CDR3 is 16 residues. The CDR3 bases are TGTGCCAGCTCACCAAGGGCTCGAAGCTCCTACAATGAGCAGTTCTTC. Amino acids: CASSPRARSSYNEQFF. Combining the CDR3 with reference TRBV18 and TRBJ2-1 gives the whole variable domain NAGVMQNPRHLVRRRGQEARLRCSPMKGHSHVYWYRQLPEEGLKFMVYLQKENIIDESGMPKERFSAEFPKEGPSILRIQQVVRGDSAAYFCASSPRARSSYNEQFFGPGTRLTVL.

This clonotype appeared many times. The V gene is TRBV18, the J gene TRBJ1-1; D may be TRBD1 (5 bases). The CDR3 consists of 13 residues. From germline, CDR1 is KGHSH and CDR2 LQKENI. Trimming removed 3 bases at V and 6 bases at J, with 11 bases between. The DNA of the CDR3 is TGTGCCAGCTCACCGCAGGGAACGGCTGAAGCTTTCTTT. Protein product: CASSPQGTAEAFF.

The J gene is TRBJ1-5, the V gene TRBV6-6; 11 bases match TRBD1. The germline V gene has CDR1 MNHNY and CDR2 SVGAGI (reference sequence). The CDR3 has 16 amino acids. The trim removed 5 bases at V and 5 bases at J, leaving 8 bases unmatched. CDR3 protein: CASSNGQGARDQPQHF. The DNA for the CDR3 is TGTGCCAGCAGTAACGGACAGGGGGCGCGTGATCAGCCCCAGCATTTT.

Ten or more counts support this clonotype. V and J are TRBV19 and TRBJ2-7; 7 bases match TRBD2. Looked up from germline, CDR1 is LNHDA and CDR2 is SQIVND (reference sequence). The junction had 13 bases not matched to a gene; V was cut back by 5 bases and J by 3 bases. The CDR3 extends over 16 amino acids. The CDR3 region is CASSSKPGRGVYEQYF. The CDR3, as DNA: TGTGCCAGTAGTTCCAAACCGGGACGGGGGGTCTACGAGCAGTACTTC.

This clonotype was counted a few times. The V gene is TRBV3-1, the J gene TRBJ2-1, with 9 bases lining up with TRBD2. The length of the CDR3 is 19 residues. The ends lost 2 bases at V and 1 base at J; junction bases unmatched: 12. Germline CDR1 LGHDT, CDR2 YNNKEL (reference sequence). Written as DNA, the CDR3 is TGTGCCAGCAGCCAATTGGGCAGGGTGACTAGCGGATCCTACAATGAGCAGTTCTTC. It encodes CASSQLGRVTSGSYNEQFF.

Sample share makes this clonotype medium-sized. The V call is TRBV6-5, the J call TRBJ1-6; D remains unclear. This CDR3 is 17 amino acids long. Trimming left V 0 bases short and J 10 bases short, with 19 bases between. Germline CDR1 reads MNHEY; CDR2 reads SVGAGI. CDR3 sequence: CASSYSLGARIESPLHF. The CDR3 bases are TGTGCCAGCAGTTACTCTTTGGGTGCGAGAATTGAATCACCCCTCCACTTT.

This clonotype showed up just a few times. The rearrangement uses TRBV10-3 and TRBJ2-1; TRBD1 matches 7 bases. This CDR3 spans 11 amino acids. The trim removed 6 bases at V and 10 bases at J, leaving 3 bases unmatched. Germline CDR1 and CDR2: ENHRY and SYGVKD. The CDR3 sequence: CAIRGGAEQFF. The CDR3 DNA follows: TGTGCCATCAGAGGGGGCGCAGAGCAGTTCTTC.

This clonotype showed up just a few times. The chain joins TRBV6-6 to TRBJ2-3; the match to TRBD1 covers 10 bases. Germline CDR1 MNHNY, CDR2 SVGAGI (reference sequence). The V and J ends lost 3 bases and 1 base, in that order; junction bases with no gene match: 4. CDR3 size: 16 residues. The CDR3 DNA is TGTGCCAGCAGTTATTCCGGGACAGGGGGCACAGATACGCAGTATTTT. Its translation: CASSYSGTGGTDTQYF.

Relative to its sample, this clonotype is medium-sized. The V call is TRBV28, the J call TRBJ2-2, with D hard to call. V lost 4 bases and J lost 4, with 13 bases in between. Germline CDR1 reads MDHEN; CDR2 reads SYDVKM. The CDR3 runs to 15 residues. The CDR3 sequence is CASSSLSRPTGELFF. CDR3 bases: TGTGCCAGCAGTTCTCTCTCCAGACCCACCGGGGAGCTGTTTTTT.

This clonotype came up many times. This chain uses TRBV28 with TRBJ1-2; D gene uncertain. This CDR3 region has 12 residues. The V end lost 5 bases, the J end lost 5 bases, and 9 bases lay between the germline ends. Germline V lookup: CDR1 MDHEN, CDR2 SYDVKM. CDR3 coding DNA: TGTGCCAGCAGTCCAGGTCGATATGGCTACACCTTC. Its translation is CASSPGRYGYTF.